The next 21 T cell receptor beta chains were all read from a single sample in a study of blood T cell repertoires in COVID-19. Some clones are missing from TCRdb's copy, which holds only in-frame ones; the method was immunoSEQ multiplex PCR. The sample contains around 150,000 clones, about three quarters of which appear only once. Sequencing was performed on peripheral blood. The receptor set was obtained from a woman aged 50 to 60 with active or convalescent COVID-19.

The chain recombines TRBV18 with TRBJ1-2, with 8 nucleotides matching TRBD1. V shed 6 bases, J shed 0 bases, and the junction held 9 bases outside the gene matches. The germline gives CDR1 KGHSH, CDR2 LQKENI. The CDR3 totals 16 residues. CDR3 coding DNA: TGTGCCAGCTCCCGTACGGGACAGGAAGCTAACTATGGCTACACCTTC. Translated: CASSRTGQEANYGYTF.

The V gene is TRBV6-5, the J gene TRBJ1-2, with 7 bases matching TRBD1. CDR3 length: 16 residues. Germline V gene sequence: CDR1 MNHEY, CDR2 SVGAGI. After removal of 4 bases from V and 5 bases from J, the junction contained 13 bases not matched to a gene. CDR3 nucleotides: TGTGCCAGCAGTTCCAATCAGGGGGGCCCGGAGTATGGCTACACCTTC. Encoded protein: CASSSNQGGPEYGYTF.

The chain employs TRBV19 and TRBJ2-1, with TRBD2 as a possible D gene (6 bases). The V and J ends lost 1 base and 8 bases respectively, with 12 bases between them. CDR1 and CDR2 (germline): LNHDA, SQIVND (reference sequence). The CDR3 is made up of 14 amino acids. CDR3 coding DNA: TGTGCCAGTAGTATAGCGGAGGGCTGGGATGAGCAGTTCTTC. Encoded protein: CASSIAEGWDEQFF.

The V call is TRBV7-2, the J call TRBJ2-2, with D possibly matching TRBD1 (5 bases). The CDR3 extends over 14 amino acids. CDR1 SGHTA and CDR2 FQGNSA come from the germline V gene. V lost 4 bases and J lost 7, with 13 bases in between. The CDR3 is CASSSQGNVGELFF. The DNA for the CDR3 is TGTGCCAGCAGCTCTCAGGGTAACGTCGGGGAGCTGTTTTTT.

The sample holds a few counts of this clone. This chain joins TRBV9 and TRBJ1-1; D remains ambiguous. The CDR3 extends over 16 amino acids. Germline V lookup: CDR1 SGDLS, CDR2 YYNGEE. V shed 4 bases and J shed 1 base, with 17 bases lying between them. CDR3 loop: CASSRGPLAGNTEAFF. As DNA, the CDR3 is TGTGCCAGCAGCCGAGGGCCTCTGGCGGGGAACACTGAAGCTTTCTTT.

The V call is TRBV5-1, the J call TRBJ2-7, with 10 nucleotides matching TRBD1. Germline V gene sequence: CDR1 SGHRS, CDR2 YFSETQ. The ends lost 4 bases at V and 7 bases at J; junction bases unmatched: 11. The CDR3 spans 15 residues. The CDR3 DNA reads as TGCGCCAGCAGCGAGGCCGGGACAGGGGTGAGAGAGCAGTACTTC. It translates to CASSEAGTGVREQYF.

This clone was detected once. The chain uses TRBV7-3 and TRBJ1-6; weak D call: TRBD1 (5 bases). Germline V gives CDR1 SGHTA, CDR2 FQGTGA. V was trimmed by 2 bases and J by 9 bases, leaving 14 bases between them. The CDR3 is 15 amino acids. The CDR3 sequence: CASSLQGGGSSPLHF. The CDR3 DNA reads TGTGCCAGCAGCTTACAGGGAGGTGGTAGTTCACCCCTCCACTTT.

The CDR3 spells CASSSRTSPTNSPLHF. As DNA, the CDR3 is TGTGCCAGCAGCTCCCGGACATCACCCACGAATTCACCCCTCCACTTT. This rearrangement joins TRBV5-5 to TRBJ1-6; D might be TRBD1 (5 bases). Germline loops: CDR1 SGHKS, CDR2 YYEKEE (reference sequence). Trimming pared 3 bases from V and 7 bases from J, leaving 17 bases between. The CDR3 runs to 16 residues.

V and J are TRBV19 and TRBJ1-5; tentative D call: TRBD1 (5 bases). This CDR3 comprises 13 residues. V was shortened by 5 bases and J by 6 bases, with 11 bases between the two germline ends. CDR1 is LNHDA, CDR2 SQIVND, per germline (reference sequence). In DNA form, the CDR3 reads TGTGCCAGTAGTGTGGGGGGGAGTCAGCCCCAGCATTTT. This codes for CASSVGGSQPQHF.

This sequence joins TRBV28 and TRBJ1-2; D gene unclear. CDR1 MDHEN and CDR2 SYDVKM come from the germline V gene. V lost 4 bases, J lost 3 bases, and 6 bases lay in between. CDR3 size: 12 residues. CDR3 protein: CASSSGHYGYTF. The CDR3 nucleotides read TGTGCCAGCAGTTCAGGTCACTATGGCTACACCTTC.

This clone appeared a single time. The chain employs TRBV29-1 and TRBJ1-2; D is uncertain. The CDR3 sequence is 11 residues long. With 5 bases removed from V and 8 bases from J, the gap between germline ends came to 12 bases. CDR1 is SQVTM, CDR2 ANQGSEA, per germline. CDR3 bases: TGCAGCGTTCGAACCTCGGGGGGCTACACCTTC. It specifies CSVRTSGGYTF. The whole variable domain, remainder taken from reference TRBV29-1 and TRBJ1-2, is SAVISQKPSRDICQRGTSLTIQCQVDSQVTMMFWYRQQPGQSLTLIATANQGSEATYESGFVIDKFPISRPNLTFSTLTVSNMSPEDSSIYLCSVRTSGGYTFGSGTRLTVV.

The table lists this clone with a few counts. The V call is TRBV19, the J call TRBJ1-5; 7 positions match TRBD1. The germline V gene has CDR1 LNHDA and CDR2 SQIVND (reference sequence). The CDR3 is 16 amino acids. V was clipped by 3 bases and J by 3 bases; unmatched bases: 8. The CDR3 here is CASSIWIRGNNQPQHF. The CDR3, as DNA: TGTGCCAGTAGTATTTGGATCAGGGGGAACAATCAGCCCCAGCATTTT. The variable domain in full, with the rest retrieved from reference TRBV19 and TRBJ1-5, is DGGITQSPKYLFRKEGQNVTLSCEQNLNHDAMYWYRQDPGQGLRLIYYSQIVNDFQKGDIAEGYSVSREKKESFPLTVTSAQKNPTAFYLCASSIWIRGNNQPQHFGDGTRLSIL.

This clone was detected once. The chain links TRBV18 to TRBJ1-5; 7 nucleotides agree with TRBD1. The ends lost 2 bases at V and 7 bases at J; junction bases unmatched: 5. The CDR3 contains 14 residues. Germline V gene data show CDR1 as KGHSH and CDR2 as LQKENI. As DNA, the CDR3 is TGTGCCAGCTCACCAAGGGACAGCCAGCAGCCCCAGCATTTT. Its translation: CASSPRDSQQPQHF.

V is TRBV3-1 (or the pseudogene TRBV3-2) and J is TRBJ2-4; D might be TRBD2 (5 bases). The CDR3 covers 13 residues. Trimming shortened V by 4 bases and J by 6 bases, and 10 bases separated the two germline ends. Germline loops: CDR1 LGHDT, CDR2 YNNKEL (reference sequence). The CDR3 coding sequence is TGTGCCAGCAGCCCTGGACTCGCAAACATTCAGTACTTC. Residues: CASSPGLANIQYF.

This rearrangement joins TRBV5-4 to TRBJ2-6; 9 nucleotides align to TRBD1. Germline loops: CDR1 SGHNT, CDR2 YYREEE (reference sequence). This CDR3 region has 19 residues. V lost 0 bases, J lost 0 bases, and 7 bases stayed unmatched. The CDR3: CASSLGGTGTLSGANVLTF. Here the CDR3 DNA reads TGTGCCAGCAGCTTGGGGGGGACAGGGACCCTCTCTGGGGCCAACGTCCTGACTTTC.

The count of this clone is one. This chain joins TRBV18 and TRBJ1-4; maybe TRBD1 (6 bases). This CDR3 region has 14 residues. The ends were cut back, 4 bases at V and 7 bases at J, with 13 bases in the middle. CDR1 is KGHSH, CDR2 LQKENI, per germline. The CDR3 spells CASSLNRESEKLFF. For the CDR3, the DNA is TGTGCCAGCTCACTTAACAGGGAAAGTGAAAAACTGTTTTTT.

The chain carries TRBV3-1 (or the pseudogene TRBV3-2) and TRBJ1-5; 7 bases are a match to TRBD1. The ends lost 2 bases at V and 4 bases at J; junction bases unmatched: 5. CDR1 is LGHDT, CDR2 YNNKEL, per germline (reference sequence). This CDR3 region has 15 residues. The chain's CDR3 is CASSQSDRVNQPQHF. The CDR3 bases are TGTGCCAGCAGCCAATCCGACAGGGTAAATCAGCCCCAGCATTTT.

The V gene is TRBV7-3, the J gene TRBJ2-1; maybe TRBD2 (6 bases). Germline-derived CDR1 and CDR2 are SGHTA and FQGTGA. Between the trimmed V and J ends, which lost 4 bases and 9 bases, there was a span of 19 bases. The CDR3 has 15 amino acids. Written as DNA, the CDR3 is TGTGCCAGCAGCTCCGGGACTGGTCGGGATGGTGAGCAGTTCTTC. Translating it yields CASSSGTGRDGEQFF.

The genes are TRBV15 and TRBJ2-5, with 9 bases fitting TRBD2. CDR1 LNHNV and CDR2 YYDKDF come from the germline V gene (reference sequence). The trim removed 6 bases at V and 4 bases at J, leaving 6 bases unmatched. The CDR3 has 14 amino acids. As DNA, the CDR3 is TGTGCCACCAGTGCGGGGGGGCAGGCAGAGACCCAGTACTTC. This codes for CATSAGGQAETQYF.

This chain uses TRBV19 with TRBJ1-2, with D tentatively TRBD1 (6 bases). Deletions cut 4 bases from V and 4 bases from J, with 13 bases between. Germline CDR1 and CDR2: LNHDA and SQIVND (reference sequence). The CDR3 runs 14 residues. The CDR3 protein is CASSKGERSYGYTF. CDR3 bases: TGTGCCAGTAGTAAGGGGGAAAGGAGCTATGGCTACACCTTC.

V and J are TRBV9 and TRBJ2-3; the match to TRBD2 covers 9 bases. Germline CDR1 and CDR2: SGDLS and YYNGEE. V shed 4 bases, J shed 5 bases, and the junction held 8 bases outside the gene matches. The CDR3 runs 15 residues. DNA of the CDR3: TGTGCCAGCAGCATTAGCGGGAGTATTAAAGATACGCAGTATTTT. The encoded protein is CASSISGSIKDTQYF.